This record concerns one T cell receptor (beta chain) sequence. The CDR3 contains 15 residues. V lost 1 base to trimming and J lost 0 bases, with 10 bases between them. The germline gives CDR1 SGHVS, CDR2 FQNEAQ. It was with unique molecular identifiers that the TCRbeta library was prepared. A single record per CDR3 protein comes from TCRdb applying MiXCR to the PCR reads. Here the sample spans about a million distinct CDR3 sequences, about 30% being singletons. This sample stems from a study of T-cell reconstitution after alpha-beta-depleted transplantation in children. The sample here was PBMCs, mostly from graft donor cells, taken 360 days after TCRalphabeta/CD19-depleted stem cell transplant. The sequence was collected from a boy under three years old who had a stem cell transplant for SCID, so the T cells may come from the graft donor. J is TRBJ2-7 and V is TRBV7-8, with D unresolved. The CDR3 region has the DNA TGTGCCAGCAGCTTAGGCCCAGCCTCCTCCTACGAGCAGTACTTC. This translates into CASSLGPASSYEQYF.